Listed below are T cell receptor beta chains from one sample, sequenced in a study of human T cells and chemical hapten exposure. One entry per CDR3 protein, called by TCRdb with MiXCR from the RACE reads. The table records approximately 97,000 distinct CDR3 sequences, about 28% of them present only once. The sample was whole blood, taken in connection with sensitization to the hapten diphenylcyclopropenone (DPC). Receptors were obtained from a man aged 35 to 55 with alopecia areata. Some clones in this sample may be carry-over from other donors' samples. CDR3s include the opening cysteine and the closing phenylalanine or tryptophan. The order of the fields is CDR3 protein, CDR3 DNA, J gene, clone size, D gene, V gene. The D gene is left open where the match is weak. Some rows mark clone size as missing; the rest say once, few, many or name a class of expanded clone.

CASSRSGARGSQETQYF TGTGCCAGCAGCCGATCCGGGGCTAGGGGGTCCCAAGAGACCCAGTACTTC TRBJ2-5 once NA TRBV7-2
CASSQLSGDQETQYF TGCGCCAGCAGCCAGCTTAGCGGGGACCAAGAGACCCAGTACTTC TRBJ2-5 few TRBD2 TRBV4-3
CASSVARSSFRGSYNEQFF TGTGCCAGCAGCGTAGCTCGCAGCAGTTTCAGGGGGTCCTACAATGAGCAGTTCTTC TRBJ2-1 few TRBD1 TRBV9
CASSLELGSDTQYF TGTGCCAGCAGCCTCGAGTTGGGCTCAGATACGCAGTATTTT TRBJ2-3 few NA TRBV7-2
CASSGGLAGEAYEQYF TGTGCCAGCAGCGGAGGACTAGCGGGTGAAGCCTACGAGCAGTACTTC TRBJ2-7 few TRBD2 TRBV3-1
CASSTPGLAGINEQFF TGTGCCAGCAGTACACCGGGACTAGCGGGAATTAATGAGCAGTTCTTC TRBJ2-1 NA TRBD2 TRBV6-1
CASSSSGLEQYF TGTGCCAGCAGCTCTTCGGGGCTGGAGCAGTACTTC TRBJ2-7 once NA TRBV7-8
CASRRMGGTDTQYF TGTGCCAGTAGACGGATGGGGGGTACAGATACGCAGTATTTT TRBJ2-3 few NA TRBV19
CASSLQSTGNVLTF TGTGCCAGCAGCTTACAGTCAACCGGCAACGTCCTGACTTTC TRBJ2-6 NA NA TRBV7-8
CASSLGWREGNEQFF TGTGCCAGCAGCTTAGGATGGCGGGAGGGCAATGAGCAGTTCTTC TRBJ2-1 NA TRBD2 TRBV7-9
CASSYLYEQFF TGTGCCAGCAGTTACTTATATGAGCAGTTCTTC TRBJ2-1 NA NA TRBV6-5
CASSFSGGRAFF TGTGCCAGCAGTTTCTCAGGGGGAAGAGCTTTCTTT TRBJ1-1 few TRBD1 TRBV6-5
CASSLEPGRIEQFF TGTGCCAGCAGCTTGGAGCCCGGGAGGATTGAGCAGTTCTTC TRBJ2-1 once TRBD2 TRBV5-4
CASSFGWTGGIYGYTF TGTGCCAGCAGCTTCGGATGGACAGGGGGTATCTATGGCTACACCTTC TRBJ1-2 NA TRBD1 TRBV7-8
CASSQRDRGLEAFF TGTGCCAGCAGTCAACGGGACAGGGGGCTGGAAGCTTTCTTT TRBJ1-1 few TRBD1 TRBV2
CASSSGTASSTDTQYF TGTGCCAGCAGCTCTGGGACGGCTTCTAGCACAGATACGCAGTATTTT TRBJ2-3 NA NA TRBV7-9
CSARDLAGGNEQFF TGCAGTGCTAGAGATCTAGCGGGAGGGAATGAGCAGTTCTTC TRBJ2-1 NA TRBD2 TRBV20-1
CASSPGLAREQYF TGCGCCAGCAGCCCCGGACTAGCCCGCGAGCAGTACTTC TRBJ2-7 NA TRBD2 TRBV5-1
CASSLLTDTQYF TGTGCCAGCAGTTTATTGACAGATACGCAGTATTTT TRBJ2-3 NA NA TRBV12-3/TRBV12-4
CASSHDRGETNEKLFF TGCGCCAGCAGCCATGATCGGGGTGAGACTAATGAAAAACTGTTTTTT TRBJ1-4 NA NA TRBV4-1